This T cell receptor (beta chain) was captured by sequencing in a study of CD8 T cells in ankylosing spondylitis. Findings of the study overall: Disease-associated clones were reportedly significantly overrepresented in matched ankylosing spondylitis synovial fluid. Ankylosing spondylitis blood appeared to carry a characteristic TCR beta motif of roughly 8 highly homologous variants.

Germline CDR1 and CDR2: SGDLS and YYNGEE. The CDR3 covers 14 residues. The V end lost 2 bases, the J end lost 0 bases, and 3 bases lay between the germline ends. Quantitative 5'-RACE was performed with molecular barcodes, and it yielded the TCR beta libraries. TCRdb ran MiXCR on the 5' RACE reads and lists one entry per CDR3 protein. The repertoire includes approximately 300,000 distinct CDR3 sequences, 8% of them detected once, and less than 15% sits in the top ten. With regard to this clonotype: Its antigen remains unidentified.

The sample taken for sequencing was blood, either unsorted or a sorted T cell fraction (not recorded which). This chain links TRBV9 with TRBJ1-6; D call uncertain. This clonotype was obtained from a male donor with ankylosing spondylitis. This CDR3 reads CASSVGSYNSPLHF. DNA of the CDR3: TGTGCCAGCAGCGTGGGCTCCTATAATTCACCCCTCCACTTT.